This T cell receptor beta chain was sequenced in a study of technical replicates of blood from several donors. The V gene end was trimmed by 1 base and the J gene end by 5 bases; junction bases not matched to a gene: 4. CDR1 SEHNR and CDR2 FQNEAQ come from the germline V gene (reference sequence). The CDR3 covers 15 residues. This table comes from immunoSEQ multiplex PCR, and its TCRdb copy is limited to in-frame clones, with some not included. The data show some 80,000 clones, roughly 94% seen once. The chain has TRBV7-9 and TRBJ1-4; TRBD1 matches 7 bases. The material sequenced was T cells isolated from PBMCs. The TCR comes from a human donor in good health. CDR3 nucleotide sequence: TGTGCCAGCAGCTTAGAGGGGGACAGCAATGAAAAACTGTTTTTT. Translation: CASSLEGDSNEKLFF.